This T cell receptor (beta chain) was identified in a study of cytomegalovirus exposure and HLA in healthy donors. General study findings and limits: In an earlier analysis, in fewer than 700 donors, most V segments appeared productive either ~90% or ~30% of the time.

The PCR used 60 Vbeta and 13 Jbeta primers. TCRdb's table, derived via immunoSEQ multiplex PCR, lists solely in-frame clones and lacks some. Of about 190,000 clones in the sample, approximately 88% were seen once. Comment on this clone: What it binds is unknown.

J lost 5 bases, V lost 4 bases, and 5 bases had no gene match. The germline V gene has CDR1 MNHNS and CDR2 SASEGT. The length of the CDR3 is 14 residues. Sequenced sample: PBMCs. The chain carries TRBV6-1 and TRBJ2-1, with 7 bases matching TRBD2. The sequence was obtained from a boy aged 5-17 years in good health and CMV-seronegative. The CDR3 DNA sequence: TGTGCCAGCAGTGTACTAGCGAGGCACAATGAGCAGTTCTTC. As protein: CASSVLARHNEQFF.